This T cell receptor (beta chain) derives from a study of technical replicates of blood from several donors. Method: immunoSEQ multiplex PCR; TCRdb's copy keeps in-frame clones and lacks some. The repertoire holds about 66,000 clones, with roughly 88% as singletons. The sequencing sample was made of PBMCs. The TCR was taken from a human donor in good health. Some clones in this sample may be carry-over from other donors' samples.

The CDR3 here is CASSLPLQETQYF. The CDR3 DNA follows: TGTGCCAGCAGCTTGCCCCTGCAAGAGACCCAGTACTTC. The J gene is TRBJ2-5, the V gene TRBV5-4; D is undetermined. The V gene's germline CDR1 is SGHNT and CDR2 YYREEE (reference sequence). V was pared by 1 base and J by 2 bases, with 6 bases between. The CDR3 contains 13 residues.